The present TCR beta chain was sequenced within a study of CD4 T cells in relation to SARS-CoV-2 and coronaviruses. Overall study context: Of the patients, roughly eight were male, a few female, two Hispanic. Study-level findings and limits: According to naive versus memory sequencing, detected responses are memory recall, not newly primed.

Naive or memory CD4+ cells were cultured 1:1 with T cell-depleted PBMCs plus CEF. Germline CDR1 is SEHNR and CDR2 is FQNEAQ (reference sequence). The CDR3 length is 16 residues. V lost 1 base and J lost 6; bases outside the gene matches: 4. Assay: immunoSEQ multiplex PCR; the TCRdb copy retains only in-frame clones and omits some. In the table there are 30,000 to 45,000 clones, approximately 80% of which are singletons. With respect to this clone: Its antigen is currently unknown.

The V call is TRBV7-9, the J call TRBJ2-2, with TRBD1 identical over 11 bases. The sample consisted of memory CD4+ T cells from PBMCs, cultured in vitro. The receptor was derived from an adult with COVID-19. CDR3 in amino acids: CASSLGDRGMAGELFF. The CDR3 nucleotides are TGTGCCAGCAGCTTAGGGGACAGGGGGATGGCCGGGGAGCTGTTTTTT.